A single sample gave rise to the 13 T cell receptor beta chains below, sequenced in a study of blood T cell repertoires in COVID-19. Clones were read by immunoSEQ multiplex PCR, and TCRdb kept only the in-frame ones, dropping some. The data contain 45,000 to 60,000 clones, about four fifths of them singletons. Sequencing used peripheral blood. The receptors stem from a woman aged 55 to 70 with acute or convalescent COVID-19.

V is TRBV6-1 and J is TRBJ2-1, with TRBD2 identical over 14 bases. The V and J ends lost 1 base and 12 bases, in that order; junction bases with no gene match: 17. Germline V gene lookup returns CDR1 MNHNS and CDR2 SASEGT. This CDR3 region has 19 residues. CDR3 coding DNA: TGTGCCAGCAGTGAAGGCGGGTGGACTAGCGGGAGGATTACCATAGGGCAGTTCTTC. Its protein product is CASSEGGWTSGRITIGQFF.

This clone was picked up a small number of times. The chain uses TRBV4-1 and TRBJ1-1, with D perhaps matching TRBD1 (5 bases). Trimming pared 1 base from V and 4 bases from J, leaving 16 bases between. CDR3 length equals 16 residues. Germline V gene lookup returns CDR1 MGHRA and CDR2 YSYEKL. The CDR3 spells CASSQVPPGTITEAFF. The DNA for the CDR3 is TGCGCCAGCAGCCAAGTTCCCCCCGGGACTATCACTGAAGCTTTCTTT.

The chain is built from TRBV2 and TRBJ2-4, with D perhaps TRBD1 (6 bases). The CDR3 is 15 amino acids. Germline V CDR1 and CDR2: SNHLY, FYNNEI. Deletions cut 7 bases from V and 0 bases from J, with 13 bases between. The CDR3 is CASKGVPVAKNIQYF. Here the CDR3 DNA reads TGTGCCAGCAAGGGGGTGCCCGTAGCCAAAAACATTCAGTACTTC.

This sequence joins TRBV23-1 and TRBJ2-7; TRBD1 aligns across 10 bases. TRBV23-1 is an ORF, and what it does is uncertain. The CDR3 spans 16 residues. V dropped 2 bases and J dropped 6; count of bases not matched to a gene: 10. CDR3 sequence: CASSQGRTGGHFEQYF. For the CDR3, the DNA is TGCGCCAGCAGTCAAGGTCGGACAGGGGGTCACTTCGAGCAGTACTTC.

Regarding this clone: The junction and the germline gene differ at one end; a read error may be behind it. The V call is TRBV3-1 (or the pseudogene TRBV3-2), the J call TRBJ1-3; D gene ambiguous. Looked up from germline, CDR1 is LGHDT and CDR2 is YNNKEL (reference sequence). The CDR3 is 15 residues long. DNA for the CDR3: TGTGCCAGCACCCAACACACCCTGACTGGAAACACCATATATTTT. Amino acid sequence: CASTQHTLTGNTIYF.

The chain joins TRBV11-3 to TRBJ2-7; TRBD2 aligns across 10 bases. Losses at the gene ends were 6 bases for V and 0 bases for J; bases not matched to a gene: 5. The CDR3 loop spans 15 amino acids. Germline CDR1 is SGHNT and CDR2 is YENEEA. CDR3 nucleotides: TGTGCCAGCAGGAGAATAGCGGGGGGCTCCTACGAGCAGTACTTC. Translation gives CASRRIAGGSYEQYF.

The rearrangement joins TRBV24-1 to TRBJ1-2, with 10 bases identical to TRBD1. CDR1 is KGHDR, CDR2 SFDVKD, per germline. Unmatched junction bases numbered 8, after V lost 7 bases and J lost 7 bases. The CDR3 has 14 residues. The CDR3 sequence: CATRETGGDSGYTF. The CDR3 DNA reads TGTGCCACCAGGGAGACAGGGGGCGATTCTGGCTACACCTTC.

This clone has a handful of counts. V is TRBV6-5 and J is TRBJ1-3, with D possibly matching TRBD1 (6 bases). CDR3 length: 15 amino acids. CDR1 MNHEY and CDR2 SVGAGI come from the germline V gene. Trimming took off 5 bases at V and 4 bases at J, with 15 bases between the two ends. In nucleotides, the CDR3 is TGTGCCAGCAGTCCACAGGGAATTGAGGGAAACACCATATATTTT. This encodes CASSPQGIEGNTIYF.

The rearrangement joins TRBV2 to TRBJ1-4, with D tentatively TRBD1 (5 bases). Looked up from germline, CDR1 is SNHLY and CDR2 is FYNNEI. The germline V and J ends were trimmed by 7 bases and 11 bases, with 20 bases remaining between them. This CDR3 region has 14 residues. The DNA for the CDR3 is TGTGCCAGCAATATTCTCCGGGGGACGGAGAAACTGTTTTTT. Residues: CASNILRGTEKLFF.

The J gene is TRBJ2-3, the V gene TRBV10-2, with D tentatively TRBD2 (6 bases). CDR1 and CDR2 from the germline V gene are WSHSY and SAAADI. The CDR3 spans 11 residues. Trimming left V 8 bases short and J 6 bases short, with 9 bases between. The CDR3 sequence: CASGLADTQYF. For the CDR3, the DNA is TGCGCCAGCGGGCTAGCGGATACGCAGTATTTT.

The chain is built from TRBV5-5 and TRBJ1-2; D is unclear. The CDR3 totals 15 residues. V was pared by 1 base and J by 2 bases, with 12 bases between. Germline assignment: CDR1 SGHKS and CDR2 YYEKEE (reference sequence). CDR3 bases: TGTGCCAGCAGCTTGAGTGCGGGTGAAAACTATGGCTACACCTTC. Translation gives CASSLSAGENYGYTF.

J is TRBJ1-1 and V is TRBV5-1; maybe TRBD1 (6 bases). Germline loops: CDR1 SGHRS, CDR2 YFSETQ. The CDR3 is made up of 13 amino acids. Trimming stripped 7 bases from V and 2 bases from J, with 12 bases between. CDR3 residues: CASANRENTEAFF. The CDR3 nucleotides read TGCGCCAGCGCAAACAGGGAAAACACTGAAGCTTTCTTT.

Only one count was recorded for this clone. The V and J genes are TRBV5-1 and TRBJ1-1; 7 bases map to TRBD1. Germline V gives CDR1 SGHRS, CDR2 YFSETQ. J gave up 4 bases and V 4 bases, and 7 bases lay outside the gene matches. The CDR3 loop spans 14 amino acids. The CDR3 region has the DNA TGCGCCAGCAGCCCGCTTCAGGGGGTCACTGAAGCTTTCTTT. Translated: CASSPLQGVTEAFF. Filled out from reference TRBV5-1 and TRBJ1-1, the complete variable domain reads KAGVTQTPRYLIKTRGQQVTLSCSPISGHRSVSWYQQTPGQGLQFLFEYFSETQRNKGNFPGRFSGRQFSNSRSEMNVSTLELGDSALYLCASSPLQGVTEAFFGQGTRLTVV.